The 32 T cell receptor beta chains listed next were all sequenced from one sample in a study of blood T cell repertoires in COVID-19. Clones were read by immunoSEQ multiplex PCR, and TCRdb kept only the in-frame ones, dropping some. The repertoire holds about 300,000 clones, about 91% seen once, with under 2% in the top ten. Sequencing used peripheral blood. The receptors here all came from a woman in her 30s with COVID-19, enrolled during active disease.

A remark on this clone: This specimen includes other DNA sequences encoding the same CDR3. The chain is built from TRBV5-4 and TRBJ1-2; perhaps TRBD1 as D (5 bases). V was trimmed by 3 bases and J by 4 bases, leaving 7 bases between them. Germline CDR1 is SGHNT and CDR2 is YYREEE (reference sequence). The CDR3 is made up of 12 amino acids. CDR3 amino acids: CASSSDSYGYTF. The DNA for the CDR3 is TGTGCCAGCAGCTCCGACAGCTATGGCTACACCTTC.

The V gene is TRBV5-1, the J gene TRBJ2-3, with TRBD1 identical over 7 bases. J gave up 3 bases and V 4 bases, and 8 bases lay outside the gene matches. The CDR3 covers 15 residues. Germline loops: CDR1 SGHRS, CDR2 YFSETQ. This chain's CDR3 is CASSGTAAGTDTQYF. For the CDR3, the DNA is TGCGCCAGCAGCGGGACAGCCGCTGGGACAGATACGCAGTATTTT.

The chain has TRBV16 and TRBJ2-5; 10 bases are shared with TRBD2. This CDR3 is built from 14 residues. V lost 3 bases and J lost 3; bases outside the gene matches: 1. Germline V gene lookup returns CDR1 KGHSY and CDR2 FQNENV. CDR3 DNA: TGTGCCAGCAGCCAGCTAGCGGGGGAAGAGACCCAGTACTTC. Protein product: CASSQLAGEETQYF.

In DNA, the CDR3 is TGTGCCAGCAGCTTCCGGGTAGGTGATAATGAGCAGTTCTTC. This sequence encodes CASSFRVGDNEQFF. The chain carries TRBV5-4 and TRBJ2-1; no clear D gene. Trimming took off 2 bases at V and 7 bases at J, with 13 bases between the two ends. The CDR3 is made up of 14 amino acids. Germline lookup yields CDR1 SGHNT and CDR2 YYREEE (reference sequence).

J is TRBJ2-3 and V is TRBV11-2; the D gene is possibly TRBD2 (5 bases). CDR1 is SGHAT and CDR2 is FQNNGV in the germline V gene. The CDR3 runs to 15 residues. Trimming removed 1 base at V and 6 bases at J, with 14 bases between. Here the CDR3 reads CASSLVIASGDTQYF. In nucleotides, the CDR3 is TGTGCCAGCAGCTTAGTCATAGCGAGTGGGGATACGCAGTATTTT.

CDR3 DNA sequence: TGCAGCGTTGAAGATCTTCGAGAAGACACAGATACGCAGTATTTT. This codes for CSVEDLREDTDTQYF. V usage is TRBV29-1 and J usage is TRBJ2-3; no definite D call. Germline lookup yields CDR1 SQVTM and CDR2 ANQGSEA. CDR3 size: 15 residues. The V and J ends lost 0 bases and 2 bases respectively, with 12 bases between them.

In its sample, this clone was seen once. The CDR3 DNA follows: TGCGCCAGCAGTGAGGTGAGGTCCGCTACCCTCAATGAGCAGTTCTTC. Translating it yields CASSEVRSATLNEQFF. The gene calls are TRBV10-1 and TRBJ2-1; D unclear. Germline V CDR1 and CDR2: WNHNN, SYGVQD (reference sequence). CDR3 length equals 16 residues. The V end was cut by 2 bases, the J end by 6 bases, with 17 bases between.

The chain has TRBV6-2 or TRBV6-3 and TRBJ1-2; the D is unclear. Trimming cost V 0 bases and J 2 bases, with 7 bases left between them. The germline V gene has CDR1 MNHEY and CDR2 SVGEGT. The CDR3 is 14 amino acids. DNA for the CDR3: TGTGCCAGCAGTTACTCTGAGGAGAACTATGGCTACACCTTC. Protein product: CASSYSEENYGYTF.

The rearrangement joins TRBV24-1 to TRBJ1-5, with D possibly TRBD1 on 6 matching bases. Germline CDR1 is KGHDR and CDR2 is SFDVKD. This CDR3 spans 12 amino acids. V was shortened by 10 bases and J by 4 bases, with 10 bases between the two germline ends. CDR3 DNA sequence: TGTGCCACAAGCCAGGGGAATCAGCCCCAGCATTTT. The encoded protein is CATSQGNQPQHF.

On this clone itself: Mismatch with germline at one junction end may stem from a read error. This rearrangement joins TRBV11-3 to TRBJ1-1, with D possibly matching TRBD1 (5 bases). This CDR3 comprises 13 residues. CDR1 and CDR2 from the germline V gene are SGHNT and YENEEA. The CDR3 loop is CASSYRRYTEAFF. CDR3 DNA: TGTGCCAGCAGCTACAGGCGGTACACTGAAGCTTTTTTT.

The chain links TRBV19 to TRBJ1-5; tentative D call: TRBD1 (6 bases). Germline CDR1 reads LNHDA; CDR2 reads SQIVND (reference sequence). Trimming left V 3 bases short and J 4 bases short, with 10 bases between. The CDR3 is 14 residues long. Here the CDR3 reads CASSMGHRNQPQHF. CDR3 sequence (DNA): TGTGCCAGTAGTATGGGACACCGGAATCAGCCCCAGCATTTT.

V and J are TRBV18 and TRBJ1-3; no firm D call. Between the trimmed V and J ends, which lost 6 bases and 0 bases, there was a span of 6 bases. The germline V gene has CDR1 KGHSH and CDR2 LQKENI. The CDR3 extends over 13 amino acids. The CDR3: CASSSGSGNTIYF. In nucleotides, the CDR3 is TGTGCCAGCTCCTCCGGCTCTGGAAACACCATATATTTT. The whole variable domain, filled in from reference TRBV18 and TRBJ1-3, reads NAGVMQNPRHLVRRRGQEARLRCSPMKGHSHVYWYRQLPEEGLKFMVYLQKENIIDESGMPKERFSAEFPKEGPSILRIQQVVRGDSAAYFCASSSGSGNTIYFGEGSWLTVV.

The chain carries TRBV6-2 or TRBV6-3 and TRBJ1-2; D is possibly TRBD1 (5 bases). The germline V gene encodes CDR1 MNHEY and CDR2 SVGEGT. V was cut by 0 bases and J by 1 base, with 9 bases left in between. This CDR3 region has 15 residues. CDR3 amino acids: CASSYSFRVNYGYTF. The CDR3 DNA reads as TGTGCCAGCAGTTACTCGTTCAGGGTTAACTATGGCTACACCTTC.

J is TRBJ1-1 and V is TRBV19; D ambiguous. Per germline, CDR1 LNHDA and CDR2 SQIVND (reference sequence). This CDR3 has 13 residues. With 6 bases removed from V and 10 bases from J, the gap between germline ends came to 18 bases. The CDR3 is CASRPNQERGAFF. CDR3 coding DNA: TGTGCCAGTAGACCGAATCAGGAACGGGGAGCTTTCTTT.

The chain couples TRBV7-9 to TRBJ2-5; 9 nucleotides align to TRBD2. CDR3 length: 14 residues. Germline CDR1 and CDR2: SEHNR and FQNEAQ (reference sequence). Trimming removed 5 bases from V and 4 bases from J; junction bases left unmatched: 5. The CDR3 DNA reads TGTGCCAGCAGCGAAAGTAGCGGGGGAGAGACCCAGTACTTC. This codes for CASSESSGGETQYF.

This rearrangement joins TRBV13 to TRBJ1-1; 7 positions agree with TRBD1. CDR3 size: 14 residues. V was pared by 7 bases and J by 3 bases, with 8 bases of the junction left unmatched. The V gene's germline CDR1 is PRHDT and CDR2 FYEKMQ (reference sequence). The CDR3 here is CASTEPGQDTEAFF. CDR3 in DNA: TGTGCCAGCACCGAGCCCGGACAGGACACTGAAGCTTTCTTT. The variable domain in full, with the rest retrieved from reference TRBV13 and TRBJ1-1, is AAGVIQSPRHLIKEKRETATLKCYPIPRHDTVYWYQQGPGQDPQFLISFYEKMQSDKGSIPDRFSAQQFSDYHSELNMSSLELGDSALYFCASTEPGQDTEAFFGQGTRLTVV.

This CDR3 is CASSPASGGRPETQYF. The CDR3 coding sequence is TGTGCCAGCAGCCCCGCTAGCGGGGGCCGCCCGGAGACCCAGTACTTC. This chain links TRBV5-4 with TRBJ2-5, with 10 bases aligning to TRBD2. CDR1 is SGHNT, CDR2 YYREEE, per germline (reference sequence). CDR3 size: 16 residues. V was clipped by 4 bases and J by 5 bases; unmatched bases: 11.

This chain joins TRBV9 and TRBJ1-2, with D tentatively TRBD1 (5 bases). The CDR3 runs 15 residues. Germline V gives CDR1 SGDLS, CDR2 YYNGEE. V lost 3 bases to trimming and J lost 4 bases, with 16 bases between them. CDR3 nucleotide sequence: TGTGCCAGCAGCGGCGAAGGAGGGACGGGCTATGGCTACACCTTC. Translating gives CASSGEGGTGYGYTF.

For the CDR3, the DNA is TGTGCCAGCAGCTTAGTACTAGCGGGGGGGCTTGCAGATACGCAGTATTTT. As protein: CASSLVLAGGLADTQYF. This chain links TRBV11-2 with TRBJ2-3, with TRBD2 identical over 13 bases. Germline V gives CDR1 SGHAT, CDR2 FQNNGV. The V and J ends lost 1 base and 4 bases, in that order; junction bases with no gene match: 5. The CDR3 runs to 17 residues.

This clone came up a few times. The chain links TRBV18 to TRBJ1-1; D call uncertain. Between the trimmed V and J ends, which lost 6 bases and 0 bases, there was a span of 17 bases. CDR1 KGHSH and CDR2 LQKENI come from the germline V gene. This CDR3 contains 16 residues. CDR3 sequence reads: CASSPGVVDLNTEAFF. CDR3 in DNA: TGTGCCAGCTCGCCCGGGGTTGTCGATTTGAACACTGAAGCTTTCTTT.

The J gene is TRBJ1-5, the V gene TRBV15, with D perhaps TRBD1 (6 bases). V was clipped by 5 bases and J by 9 bases, with 20 bases between them. The CDR3 consists of 15 residues. CDR1 is LNHNV, CDR2 YYDKDF, per germline (reference sequence). CDR3 amino acids: CATSAIGGGRGPQHF. CDR3 in DNA: TGTGCCACCAGCGCTATTGGGGGTGGCAGGGGGCCCCAGCATTTT.

The chain combines TRBV6-1 with TRBJ1-2; a weak D match, TRBD1 (6 bases). V was clipped by 3 bases and J by 5 bases, with 13 bases between them. The germline V gene has CDR1 MNHNS and CDR2 SASEGT. The CDR3 is 14 amino acids. The DNA for the CDR3 is TGTGCCAGCAGTGAGACAGGACGGTATTATGGCTACACCTTC. Translation: CASSETGRYYGYTF.

The V and J genes are TRBV19 and TRBJ1-2; 7 nucleotides match TRBD1. V lost 3 bases to trimming and J lost 5 bases; unmatched junction nucleotides: 6. The germline V gene encodes CDR1 LNHDA and CDR2 SQIVND (reference sequence). The CDR3 has 14 amino acids. The CDR3 sequence is CASSMIGGGYGYTF. In DNA form, the CDR3 reads TGTGCCAGTAGTATGATAGGGGGCGGATATGGCTACACCTTC.

The chain joins TRBV7-2 to TRBJ1-2; 7 positions agree with TRBD1. Looked up from germline, CDR1 is SGHTA and CDR2 is FQGNSA. This CDR3 contains 13 residues. The J segment lost 7 bases and the V segment lost 2 bases, leaving 4 bases of the junction unmatched. Here the CDR3 reads CASSLTPGGGYTF. CDR3 nucleotide sequence: TGTGCCAGCAGCTTAACGCCAGGGGGTGGCTACACCTTC.

This rearrangement joins TRBV1 to TRBJ1-1; the table's TRBD1 call for D was not verified on the DNA. TRBV1 is classified as a pseudogene. CDR3 length: 11 amino acids. CDR3 bases: TGCACCAGCAGCAGGGGCACTGAAGCTTTCTTT. It specifies CTSSRGTEAFF.

V usage is TRBV11-2 and J usage is TRBJ2-5, with 10 bases fitting TRBD1. CDR3 length: 16 residues. The germline V gene has CDR1 SGHAT and CDR2 FQNNGV. After removal of 0 bases from V and 5 bases from J, the junction contained 6 bases not matched to a gene. The CDR3 DNA sequence: TGTGCCAGCAGCTTAGATGAGACAGGGGGCTTCGAGACCCAGTACTTC. It is translated as CASSLDETGGFETQYF.

This clone was counted once. V and J are TRBV6-6 and TRBJ1-6; D ambiguous. The CDR3 runs to 14 residues. Germline values: CDR1 MNHNY, CDR2 SVGAGI (reference sequence). The germline V and J ends were trimmed by 0 bases and 8 bases, with 8 bases remaining between them. Written as DNA, the CDR3 is TGTGCCAGCAGTTACTCGAGAGTAGATTCACCCCTCCACTTT. It specifies CASSYSRVDSPLHF.

The genes are TRBV5-6 and TRBJ2-1; 8 bases align to TRBD1. The CDR3 is 15 amino acids. V was pared by 2 bases and J by 5 bases, with 6 bases of the junction left unmatched. CDR1 is SGHDT, CDR2 YYEEEE, per germline. CDR3 DNA: TGTGCCAGCAGCTTCCCAGGGGGCCTTAACAATGAGCAGTTCTTC. Translating it yields CASSFPGGLNNEQFF.

This chain links TRBV6-2 or TRBV6-3 with TRBJ2-1, with 8 positions matching TRBD2. V trimming: 2 bases; J trimming: 4 bases; junction bases outside the gene matches: 7. Per the germline V gene, CDR1 is MNHEY and CDR2 is SVGEGT. The CDR3 consists of 16 residues. The CDR3: CASSYHASGPYNEQFF. In DNA, the CDR3 is TGTGCCAGCAGTTACCACGCTAGCGGGCCATACAATGAGCAGTTCTTC.

V and J are TRBV2 and TRBJ2-3; 9 bases are a match to TRBD2. Germline assignment: CDR1 SNHLY and CDR2 FYNNEI. CDR3 length: 16 amino acids. V trimming: 3 bases; J trimming: 3 bases; junction bases outside the gene matches: 7. The CDR3 region is CASSDRRGGWTDTQYF. The CDR3 coding sequence is TGTGCCAGCAGTGACCGGCGGGGGGGCTGGACAGATACGCAGTATTTT.

This chain uses TRBV13 with TRBJ2-1, with a weak D call TRBD2 (6 bases). The germline V gene has CDR1 PRHDT and CDR2 FYEKMQ (reference sequence). V lost 1 base, J lost 5 bases, and 9 bases lay in between. The CDR3 sequence is 14 residues long. The CDR3 region has the DNA TGTGCCAGCAGCTTAGAAACGGGGGACAATGAGCAGTTCTTC. Its translation: CASSLETGDNEQFF.

The J gene is TRBJ1-2, the V gene TRBV18; TRBD1 matches 8 bases. V trimming: 5 bases; J trimming: 5 bases; junction bases outside the gene matches: 13. The CDR3 consists of 16 residues. Per the germline V gene, CDR1 is KGHSH and CDR2 is LQKENI. CDR3 coding DNA: TGTGCCAGCTCAGAATATGCCCCGGACAGGGTGTATGGCTACACCTTC. It encodes CASSEYAPDRVYGYTF.